Shown below are 4 T cell receptor beta chains from a single sample sequenced in a study of cytomegalovirus exposure and HLA in healthy donors. PCR was performed using 60 Vbeta and 13 Jbeta primers. Sequencing was performed with immunoSEQ multiplex PCR; in TCRdb, only in-frame clones are kept and a portion is missing. The data contain approximately 190,000 clones, about 89% of them singletons. The sample consisted of PBMCs. These receptors all stem from a man younger than 45 in good health and CMV-seronegative.

This clone was seen a single time. The V and J genes are TRBV6-6 and TRBJ2-7, with 7 bases identical to TRBD2. There are 14 residues in the CDR3. The J segment lost 2 bases and the V segment lost 8 bases, leaving 9 bases of the junction unmatched. From germline, CDR1 is MNHNY and CDR2 SVGAGI (reference sequence). The CDR3 coding sequence is TGTGCCAGCCTCGGGGCGGGAGCTCCCTACGAGCAGTACTTC. It encodes CASLGAGAPYEQYF.

This chain uses TRBV9 with TRBJ1-2, with D possibly matching TRBD1 (6 bases). V dropped 2 bases and J dropped 5 bases, with 7 bases sitting between them. This CDR3 region has 12 residues. Germline V CDR1 and CDR2: SGDLS, YYNGEE. The DNA for the CDR3 is TGTGCCAGCAGCGTTACAGGGTATGGCTACACCTTC. Encoded protein: CASSVTGYGYTF.

This chain uses TRBV7-9 with TRBJ1-2, with 7 bases lining up with TRBD1. CDR1 is SEHNR and CDR2 is FQNEAQ in the germline V gene (reference sequence). J was trimmed by 4 bases and V by 1 base; bases with no gene match: 6. The CDR3 covers 15 residues. The CDR3 DNA reads as TGTGCCAGCAGCTTAGGAGGGGGCTCGGGCTATGGCTACACCTTC. Translation: CASSLGGGSGYGYTF. The full variable domain, its missing parts supplied by reference TRBV7-9 and TRBJ1-2, is DTGVSQNPRHKITKRGQNVTFRCDPISEHNRLYWYRQTLGQGPEFLTYFQNEAQLEKSRLLSDRFSAERPKGSFSTLEIQRTEQGDSAMYLCASSLGGGSGYGYTFGSGTRLTVV.

The chain uses TRBV27 and TRBJ2-3; the match to TRBD2 covers 8 bases. V gave up 5 bases and J gave up 4 bases; unmatched junction bases: 5. CDR3 length: 14 residues. CDR1 is MNHEY and CDR2 is SMNVEV in the germline V gene (reference sequence). The CDR3 DNA reads TGTGCCAGCAGTGGGGGACTAGGAGCAGATACGCAGTATTTT. The encoded protein is CASSGGLGADTQYF.